The 32 T cell receptor beta chains reported below all come from one sample, sequenced in a study of control samples from healthy donors and cancer patients. Assay used: immunoSEQ multiplex PCR; TCRdb lists only in-frame clones, some missing. The repertoire holds 130,000 or so clones, with roughly 88% as singletons. Sequencing used blood. These receptors came from a man aged 45-65 years in good health.

This clone was seen once. The V call is TRBV19, the J call TRBJ1-2; a possible D gene is TRBD1 (5 bases). Per germline, CDR1 LNHDA and CDR2 SQIVND (reference sequence). Trimming took off 3 bases at V and 3 bases at J, with 11 bases between the two ends. The CDR3 is 14 amino acids. Here the CDR3 reads CASSIGGEHYGYTF. DNA for the CDR3: TGTGCCAGTAGTATCGGGGGGGAACACTATGGCTACACCTTC.

The chain uses TRBV9 and TRBJ2-2; D may match TRBD1 or TRBD2 (5 bases each). V was pared by 3 bases and J by 2 bases, with 14 bases between. The CDR3 has 16 residues. Germline V gene data show CDR1 as SGDLS and CDR2 as YYNGEE. The DNA for the CDR3 is TGTGCCAGCAGCGCGGGGCGGGCTTTAAACACCGGGGAGCTGTTTTTT. As protein: CASSAGRALNTGELFF.

J is TRBJ1-1 and V is TRBV7-9; tentatively, D is TRBD1 (6 bases). Germline V gene sequence: CDR1 SEHNR, CDR2 FQNEAQ (reference sequence). The V and J ends lost 5 bases and 10 bases respectively, with 17 bases between them. The CDR3 runs to 13 residues. The CDR3 nucleotides read TGTGCCAGCAGCCCTCAACAGGGTTCCGGAGCTTTCTTT. This encodes CASSPQQGSGAFF.

This clone was observed a single time. The chain carries TRBV28 and TRBJ1-1, with unresolved D. Germline V gene sequence: CDR1 MDHEN, CDR2 SYDVKM. V was cut by 5 bases and J by 0 bases, with 13 bases left in between. This CDR3 spans 15 amino acids. The CDR3 sequence: CASSRAGEMNTEAFF. CDR3 DNA sequence: TGTGCCAGCAGTAGAGCCGGAGAGATGAACACTGAAGCTTTCTTT.

This clone was observed a handful of times. The rearrangement joins TRBV5-1 to TRBJ2-6; the D is unclear. The germline CDR1 and CDR2 sequences are SGHRS and YFSETQ. CDR3 length equals 14 residues. V was shortened by 5 bases and J by 0 bases, with 6 bases between the two germline ends. Here the CDR3 DNA reads TGCGCCAGCAGGTGGGTCTCTGGGGCCAACGTCCTGACTTTC. The encoded protein is CASRWVSGANVLTF.

J is TRBJ1-3 and V is TRBV6-2 or TRBV6-3; D gene uncertain. CDR1 is MNHEY and CDR2 is SVGEGT in the germline V gene. Trimming left V 3 bases short and J 1 base short, with 10 bases between. There are 15 residues in the CDR3. In DNA, the CDR3 is TGTGCCAGCAGTTATACCCGGGGATCTGGAAACACCATATATTTT. This translates into CASSYTRGSGNTIYF.

The CDR3 region has the DNA TGTGCCATCAGTGAGGAACTAGCGGGGGGAAACAATGAGCAGTTCTTC. It codes for CAISEELAGGNNEQFF. The rearrangement uses TRBV10-3 and TRBJ2-1; TRBD2 matches at 12 bases. Germline CDR1 is ENHRY and CDR2 is SYGVKD. Unmatched junction bases numbered 4, after V lost 2 bases and J lost 5 bases. CDR3 length: 16 residues.

The gene calls are TRBV5-1 and TRBJ2-6; 8 bases are shared with TRBD1. V lost 3 bases and J lost 2; bases outside the gene matches: 4. The CDR3 has 16 amino acids. Germline V lookup: CDR1 SGHRS, CDR2 YFSETQ. CDR3 DNA sequence: TGCGCCAGCAGCTGGGAACAGGGGGCTGGGGCCAACGTCCTGACTTTC. Its protein product is CASSWEQGAGANVLTF.

The J gene is TRBJ2-4, the V gene TRBV4-1; D is unclear. Germline CDR1 reads MGHRA; CDR2 reads YSYEKL. V was clipped by 0 bases and J by 0 bases, with 18 bases between them. The CDR3 runs to 19 residues. This CDR3 reads CASSQDKGVQTLAKNIQYF. The CDR3 nucleotides are TGCGCCAGCAGCCAAGATAAGGGTGTACAAACTCTAGCCAAAAACATTCAGTACTTC.

J is TRBJ2-3 and V is TRBV7-3, with 9 bases that match TRBD2. V lost 2 bases and J lost 1; bases outside the gene matches: 4. CDR1 and CDR2 (germline): SGHTA, FQGTGA. The CDR3 is 16 amino acids. The CDR3 sequence is CASSLLAGAGTDTQYF. As DNA, the CDR3 is TGTGCCAGCAGCTTATTAGCGGGGGCTGGCACAGATACGCAGTATTTT.

J is TRBJ1-6 and V is TRBV7-8; D is unresolved. V lost 1 base, J lost 1 base, and 8 bases lay in between. In germline, CDR1 is SGHVS, CDR2 FQNEAQ. This CDR3 is built from 16 residues. Here the CDR3 DNA reads TGTGCCAGCAGCTTAGACAATTTATCCTATAATTCACCCCTCCACTTT. Amino acid sequence: CASSLDNLSYNSPLHF. Together with reference TRBV7-8 and TRBJ1-6, the CDR3 gives the full variable domain: GAGVSQSPRYKVAKRGQDVALRCDPISGHVSLFWYQQALGQGPEFLTYFQNEAQLDKSGLPSDRFFAERPEGSVSTLKIQRTQQEDSAVYLCASSLDNLSYNSPLHFGNGTRLTVT.

This chain connects TRBV9 to TRBJ2-7; D possibly uses TRBD1 or TRBD2 (5 bases each). CDR1 and CDR2 from the germline V gene are SGDLS and YYNGEE. V was cut by 3 bases and J by 3 bases, with 16 bases left in between. This CDR3 has 15 amino acids. For the CDR3, the DNA is TGTGCCAGCAGCGCCGGGACGGGGAGCCGCTACGAGCAGTACTTC. Encoded protein: CASSAGTGSRYEQYF.

V usage is TRBV11-3 and J usage is TRBJ2-1; D is perhaps TRBD1 or TRBD2 (5 bases each). Trimming left V 4 bases short and J 2 bases short, with 18 bases between. CDR1 is SGHNT, CDR2 YENEEA, per germline. There are 17 residues in the CDR3. CDR3 bases: TGTGCCAGCAGCTGGGGCCTTGGGAGTACCGCCTACAATGAGCAGTTCTTC. Its translation is CASSWGLGSTAYNEQFF.

This clone was counted between two and nine times. CDR3 protein: CASSQVRGMGYTF. For the CDR3, the DNA is TGTGCCAGCAGCCAAGTCCGCGGTATGGGCTACACCTTC. The chain links TRBV14 to TRBJ1-2; D is uncertain. Trimming left V 1 base short and J 8 bases short, with 11 bases between. This CDR3 region has 13 residues. The germline gives CDR1 SGHDN, CDR2 FVKESK.

The chain combines TRBV6-2 or TRBV6-3 with TRBJ2-7, with D hard to call. The CDR3 has 16 amino acids. Germline assignment: CDR1 MNHEY and CDR2 SVGEGT. Trimming took off 7 bases at V and 0 bases at J, with 19 bases between the two ends. CDR3 sequence: CASTPFPGSISYEQYF. The CDR3 nucleotides are TGTGCCAGCACCCCCTTTCCGGGCTCCATCTCCTACGAGCAGTACTTC.

The chain joins TRBV7-9 to TRBJ2-2, with 10 bases matching TRBD1. Unmatched junction bases numbered 10, after V lost 5 bases and J lost 4 bases. From germline, CDR1 is SEHNR and CDR2 FQNEAQ (reference sequence). This CDR3 contains 17 residues. CDR3 nucleotide sequence: TGTGCCAGCAGCCCGGTCGGGACAGGGGTCTTCACCGGGGAGCTGTTTTTT. This codes for CASSPVGTGVFTGELFF.

The J gene is TRBJ2-2, the V gene TRBV14; D is unclear. V was shortened by 4 bases and J by 2 bases, with 14 bases between the two germline ends. The germline V gene encodes CDR1 SGHDN and CDR2 FVKESK. The CDR3 runs 16 residues. CDR3 sequence reads: CASSPEGRQNTGELFF. CDR3 bases: TGTGCCAGCAGCCCCGAAGGGCGGCAAAACACCGGGGAGCTGTTTTTT.

The chain carries TRBV3-1 (or the pseudogene TRBV3-2) and TRBJ2-2; D gene uncertain. The CDR3 runs 11 residues. The germline V gene encodes CDR1 LGHDT and CDR2 YNNKEL (reference sequence). Trimming left V 7 bases short and J 6 bases short, with 6 bases between. CDR3 loop: CASTGPGELFF. The CDR3 nucleotides are TGTGCCAGCACAGGCCCCGGGGAGCTGTTTTTT.

A word on this clone: Sequence at one end of the junction differs from germline and may be a read error. V usage is TRBV12-5 and J usage is TRBJ1-5, with TRBD1 matching over 9 bases. The CDR3 runs 16 residues. Germline loops: CDR1 LGHNT, CDR2 FRNRAP. The CDR3 sequence is CTSGLVTGGDSGPQHF. The CDR3 coding sequence is TGTACTAGTGGTTTGGTGACAGGGGGTGACTCCGGGCCCCAGCATTTT.

The chain combines TRBV7-9 with TRBJ1-2; D gene uncertain. Germline V gives CDR1 SEHNR, CDR2 FQNEAQ (reference sequence). The CDR3 runs to 14 residues. V was clipped by 0 bases and J by 4 bases, with 9 bases between them. The CDR3 is CASSLARQSYGYTF. CDR3 sequence (DNA): TGTGCCAGCAGCTTAGCGCGCCAGAGCTATGGCTACACCTTC.

V usage is TRBV2 and J usage is TRBJ2-6; D is undetermined. CDR1 and CDR2 (germline): SNHLY, FYNNEI. This CDR3 contains 15 residues. Trimming removed 3 bases from V and 5 bases from J, with 11 bases in between. CDR3 residues: CASSESKGRANVLTF. CDR3 coding DNA: TGTGCCAGCAGTGAGAGTAAGGGCAGGGCCAACGTCCTGACTTTC.

The chain is built from TRBV5-4 and TRBJ2-7; TRBD1 or TRBD2 may be the D gene (7 bases each). Trimming cost V 4 bases and J 3 bases, with 20 bases left between them. The CDR3 consists of 16 residues. From germline, CDR1 is SGHNT and CDR2 YYREEE (reference sequence). The CDR3 sequence is CASSPRGGQSFYEQYF. The CDR3 DNA sequence: TGTGCCAGCAGCCCGCGCGGGGGACAGTCTTTCTACGAGCAGTACTTC.

Notes on this clone: At one end, the junction sequence differs from germline, possibly due to a read error. This chain uses TRBV6-5 with TRBJ1-6; the D gene is possibly TRBD1 (6 bases). The germline V gene encodes CDR1 MNHEY and CDR2 SVGAGI. CDR3 length: 15 residues. The CDR3 sequence is CAGSWSLTGSSPLHF. In DNA form, the CDR3 reads TGTGCCGGCAGTTGGTCCCTTACAGGGAGTTCACCCCTCCACTTT.

The chain carries TRBV29-1 and TRBJ2-1; TRBD2 is a possible D gene (5 bases). Trimming shortened V by 0 bases and J by 0 bases, and 12 bases separated the two germline ends. The CDR3 length is 16 residues. The germline gives CDR1 SQVTM, CDR2 ANQGSEA. CDR3 in DNA: TGCAGCGTTGAAGATTCACGGGGTATCTCCTACAATGAGCAGTTCTTC. Translation: CSVEDSRGISYNEQFF.

This clone has a single count. The chain recombines TRBV27 with TRBJ2-3, with 10 positions matching TRBD1. This CDR3 is 15 amino acids long. Germline CDR1 and CDR2: MNHEY and SMNVEV (reference sequence). V shed 7 bases and J 5 bases; nucleotides not matched to a gene: 9. CDR3 amino acids: CASNLGTGVGDTQYF. Written as DNA, the CDR3 is TGTGCCAGCAATCTCGGGACAGGGGTTGGAGATACGCAGTATTTT.

J is TRBJ2-6 and V is TRBV3-1 (or the pseudogene TRBV3-2), with 12 bases identical to TRBD2. Trimming cost V 2 bases and J 0 bases; bases outside gene matches: 11. This CDR3 has 21 amino acids. CDR1 is LGHDT and CDR2 is YNNKEL in the germline V gene (reference sequence). DNA for the CDR3: TGTGCCAGCAGCCAATGGGTGAGGACTAGCGGGGTGCACTCTGGGGCCAACGTCCTGACTTTC. This sequence encodes CASSQWVRTSGVHSGANVLTF.

The chain uses TRBV9 and TRBJ2-2; 10 bases are a match to TRBD1. Germline loops: CDR1 SGDLS, CDR2 YYNGEE. There are 18 residues in the CDR3. V lost 0 bases to trimming and J lost 4 bases; unmatched junction nucleotides: 9. This chain's CDR3 is CASSVAGGQGSITGELFF. CDR3 in DNA: TGTGCCAGCAGCGTAGCTGGGGGACAGGGGAGTATCACCGGGGAGCTGTTTTTT.

V usage is TRBV6-5 and J usage is TRBJ2-5; 8 nucleotides align to TRBD2. V lost 3 bases and J lost 5; bases outside the gene matches: 5. Germline CDR1 is MNHEY and CDR2 is SVGAGI. The CDR3 consists of 14 residues. Here the CDR3 reads CASSYHGGAETQYF. In DNA, the CDR3 is TGTGCCAGCAGTTATCACGGGGGGGCTGAGACCCAGTACTTC.

Concerning this clone itself: Its ends do not fully match the called genes, so a read error is possible. The gene calls are TRBV7-8 and TRBJ2-7; the D gene is possibly TRBD2 (6 bases). The CDR3 sequence is 13 residues long. The V gene's germline CDR1 is SGHVS and CDR2 FQNEAQ. The CDR3 DNA reads as TGTGCCAGCAGCTTAGCGCGGGATACCGGGTCTAACTTC. This encodes CASSLARDTGSNF.

The chain joins TRBV28 to TRBJ2-7; 9 positions agree with TRBD1. There are 13 residues in the CDR3. The germline CDR1 and CDR2 sequences are MDHEN and SYDVKM. The J segment lost 4 bases and the V segment lost 6 bases, leaving 4 bases of the junction unmatched. CDR3 loop: CASRGQGEYEQYF. The CDR3 DNA sequence: TGTGCCAGCAGGGGACAGGGAGAGTACGAGCAGTACTTC.

The chain links TRBV11-3 to TRBJ2-4; 11 bases agree with TRBD2. The CDR3 runs 19 residues. Trimming removed 0 bases from V and 5 bases from J; junction bases left unmatched: 12. CDR1 and CDR2 (germline): SGHNT, YENEEA. Here the CDR3 reads CASSLEHVAGGLYENIQYF. Written as DNA, the CDR3 is TGTGCCAGCAGCTTAGAGCATGTAGCGGGGGGGCTTTACGAAAACATTCAGTACTTC.

CDR3 coding DNA: TGTGCCAGCAGTTTAGCGGGGGTGACTGAAGCTTTCTTT. Its protein product is CASSLAGVTEAFF. V usage is TRBV14 and J usage is TRBJ1-1, with TRBD1 as a possible D gene (5 bases). Trimming left V 6 bases short and J 5 bases short, with 13 bases between. Germline CDR1 and CDR2: SGHDN and FVKESK. The CDR3 totals 13 residues.